This T cell receptor beta chain was identified in a study of T-cell reconstitution after alpha-beta-depleted transplantation in children. Germline CDR1 reads MNHEY; CDR2 reads SMNVEV (reference sequence). The trim removed 3 bases at V and 3 bases at J, leaving 5 bases unmatched. The CDR3 runs 15 residues. Construction of the TCRbeta library involved unique molecular identifiers. TCRdb reprocessed the PCR reads with MiXCR, giving one entry per CDR3 protein. The table shows some 500,000 distinct CDR3 sequences, with around a third occurring only once. This clonotype has more than one count but fewer than ten.

This sequence was found in a human donor who donated a stem cell graft to a child with aplastic anemia. V gene TRBV27 combines with J gene TRBJ2-3; 8 bases agree with TRBD1. The sequences come from PBMCs from the stem cell graft donor, collected from the stem cell graft. This chain's CDR3 is CASSFRDRRTDTQYF. In DNA form, the CDR3 reads TGTGCCAGCAGTTTCCGGGACAGGCGGACAGATACGCAGTATTTT.